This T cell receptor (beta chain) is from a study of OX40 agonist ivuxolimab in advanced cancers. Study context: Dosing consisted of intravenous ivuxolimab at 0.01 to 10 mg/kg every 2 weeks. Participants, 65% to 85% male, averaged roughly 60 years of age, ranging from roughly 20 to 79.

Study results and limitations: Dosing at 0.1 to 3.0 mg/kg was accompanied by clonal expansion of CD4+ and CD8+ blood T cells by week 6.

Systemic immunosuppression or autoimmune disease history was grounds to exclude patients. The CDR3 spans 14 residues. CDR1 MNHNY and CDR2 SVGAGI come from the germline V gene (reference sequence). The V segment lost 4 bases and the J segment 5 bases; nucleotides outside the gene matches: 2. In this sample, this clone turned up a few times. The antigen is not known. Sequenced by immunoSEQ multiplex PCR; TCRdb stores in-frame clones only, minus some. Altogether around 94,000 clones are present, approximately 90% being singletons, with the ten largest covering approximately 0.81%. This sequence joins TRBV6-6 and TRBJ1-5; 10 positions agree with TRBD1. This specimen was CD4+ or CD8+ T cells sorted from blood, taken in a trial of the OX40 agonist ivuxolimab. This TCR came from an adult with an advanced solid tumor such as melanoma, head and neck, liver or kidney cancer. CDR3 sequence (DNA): TGTGCCAGCAGTTGGGGGACAGGGGATCAGCCCCAGCATTTT. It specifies CASSWGTGDQPQHF.